One sample yielded the 14 T cell receptor beta chains listed below, sequenced in a study of cytomegalovirus exposure and HLA in healthy donors. The PCR made use of 60 Vbeta and 13 Jbeta primers. Method: immunoSEQ multiplex PCR; TCRdb's copy keeps in-frame clones and lacks some. The table shows some 150,000 clones, with 75% occurring only once. The specimen was PBMCs. The receptors here all came from a man in his forties in good health and CMV-seronegative.

The CDR3 nucleotides read TGTGCCAGCAGCAAGCGGACAGGGGGCGAGCGGAACACCGGGGAGCTGTTTTTT. This codes for CASSKRTGGERNTGELFF. V gene TRBV9 combines with J gene TRBJ2-2, with 11 bases aligning to TRBD1. Germline CDR1 and CDR2: SGDLS and YYNGEE. The V segment lost 4 bases and the J segment 1 base; nucleotides outside the gene matches: 9. This CDR3 is 18 amino acids long.

This chain joins TRBV11-1 and TRBJ2-7; TRBD2 aligns across 8 bases. CDR1 SGHAT and CDR2 FQDESV come from the germline V gene (reference sequence). V shed 5 bases, J shed 6 bases, and the junction held 9 bases outside the gene matches. This CDR3 is 14 amino acids long. DNA of the CDR3: TGTGCCAGCAGCCTTCCATCGGGAGGGGGCGAGCAGTACTTC. Translating gives CASSLPSGGGEQYF.

The J gene is TRBJ2-2, the V gene TRBV4-1; TRBD1 matches at 10 bases. CDR3 length equals 17 residues. Germline CDR1 is MGHRA and CDR2 is YSYEKL. V trimming: 0 bases; J trimming: 6 bases; junction bases outside the gene matches: 7. Here the CDR3 DNA reads TGCGCCAGCAGCCAAGATCCGGGACAGGGGTCCGCCGGGGAGCTGTTTTTT. This sequence encodes CASSQDPGQGSAGELFF.

The rearrangement links TRBV4-2 to TRBJ2-5; perhaps TRBD1 as D (6 bases). The ends were cut back, 1 base at V and 4 bases at J, with 16 bases in the middle. Germline V gives CDR1 LGHNA, CDR2 YNFKEQ. The length of the CDR3 is 16 residues. The CDR3 sequence: CASSQVGDIRRETQYF. For the CDR3, the DNA is TGTGCCAGCAGCCAAGTTGGGGACATAAGGAGAGAGACCCAGTACTTC.

The DNA for the CDR3 is TGTGCCAGCTCACCCTCCGGGACAGGGGATTCACCCCTCCACTTT. Encoded protein: CASSPSGTGDSPLHF. The V gene is TRBV18, the J gene TRBJ1-6; 10 bases agree with TRBD1. Germline values: CDR1 KGHSH, CDR2 LQKENI. The CDR3 length is 15 residues. Unmatched junction bases numbered 4, after V lost 3 bases and J lost 8 bases.

In its sample, this clone was seen once. V and J are TRBV29-1 and TRBJ1-2; TRBD1 matches 10 bases. CDR3 length: 15 residues. Trimming removed 6 bases from V and 2 bases from J; junction bases left unmatched: 9. Germline-derived CDR1 and CDR2 are SQVTM and ANQGSEA. This CDR3 is CSVPLEGQGNYGYTF. The CDR3 DNA follows: TGCAGCGTCCCCCTCGAGGGACAGGGGAACTATGGCTACACCTTC.

The CDR3 coding sequence is TGCGCCAGCAGTGAGACTTCTAGCGGGGAGGCAGATACGCAGTATTTT. This encodes CASSETSSGEADTQYF. The chain recombines TRBV10-1 with TRBJ2-3, with TRBD2 identical over 9 bases. CDR1 is WNHNN and CDR2 is SYGVQD in the germline V gene (reference sequence). CDR3 length equals 16 residues. Trimming removed 2 bases from V and 4 bases from J; junction bases left unmatched: 7.

The CDR3 bases are TGTGCCAGCAGCCCGACAGTGATAAGCTCCTACGAGCAGTACTTC. Encoded protein: CASSPTVISSYEQYF. The chain employs TRBV7-2 and TRBJ2-5; tentative D call: TRBD1 (5 bases). The DNA matches TRBJ2-7 better at its end, which makes the J call doubtful. The germline CDR1 and CDR2 sequences are SGHTA and FQGNSA. The CDR3 runs 15 residues.

V and J are TRBV7-2 and TRBJ2-5, with 10 bases fitting TRBD1. The CDR3 sequence is 14 residues long. Germline lookup yields CDR1 SGHTA and CDR2 FQGNSA. V lost 5 bases and J lost 5; bases outside the gene matches: 5. For the CDR3, the DNA is TGTGCCAGCAGCCCGACAGGGGGCGGGGAGACCCAGTACTTC. Translating it yields CASSPTGGGETQYF.

There are a few counts of this clone. The genes are TRBV5-6 and TRBJ2-1, with D maybe TRBD2 (6 bases). From germline, CDR1 is SGHDT and CDR2 YYEEEE. The CDR3 sequence is 13 residues long. V dropped 2 bases and J dropped 4 bases, with 7 bases sitting between them. DNA of the CDR3: TGTGCCAGCAGCTTAGGGACTTACAATGAGCAGTTCTTC. Amino acid sequence: CASSLGTYNEQFF. The whole variable domain, remainder taken from reference TRBV5-6 and TRBJ2-1, is DAGVTQSPTHLIKTRGQQVTLRCSPKSGHDTVSWYQQALGQGPQFIFQYYEEEERQRGNFPDRFSGHQFPNYSSELNVNALLLGDSALYLCASSLGTYNEQFFGPGTRLTVL.

The table lists this clone with a few counts. This chain connects TRBV11-3 to TRBJ2-2; no clear D. This CDR3 has 17 amino acids. The V end lost 0 bases, the J end lost 0 bases, and 11 bases lay between the germline ends. CDR1 is SGHNT, CDR2 YENEEA, per germline. The DNA for the CDR3 is TGTGCCAGCAGCTTAGATGGCACAGTAGCGAACACCGGGGAGCTGTTTTTT. Translating it yields CASSLDGTVANTGELFF. Based on the CDR3 plus reference TRBV11-3 and TRBJ2-2, the full variable domain is EAGVVQSPRYKIIEKKQPVAFWCNPISGHNTLYWYLQNLGQGPELLIRYENEEAVDDSQLPKDRFSAERLKGVDSTLKIQPAELGDSAVYLCASSLDGTVANTGELFFGEGSRLTVL.

This rearrangement joins TRBV12-5 to TRBJ1-1; unclear D gene. Trimming took off 4 bases at V and 0 bases at J, with 6 bases between the two ends. CDR1 and CDR2 from the germline V gene are LGHNT and FRNRAP. CDR3 length equals 13 residues. CDR3 amino acids: CASGSSLNTEAFF. CDR3 DNA: TGTGCTAGTGGTTCTTCCTTGAACACTGAAGCTTTCTTT.

The table lists this clone with a few counts. The identical CDR3 is also encoded by other nucleotide sequences in the sample. The chain couples TRBV5-6 to TRBJ1-2, with D unclear. CDR3 length: 15 residues. CDR1 SGHDT and CDR2 YYEEEE come from the germline V gene. Deletions cut 1 base from V and 4 bases from J, with 14 bases between. The CDR3 DNA follows: TGTGCCAGCAGCTTGAGGTCTGCAGGCGCCTATGGCTACACCTTC. Residues: CASSLRSAGAYGYTF.

CDR3 protein: CASSEGTGDETQYF. The CDR3 coding sequence is TGTGCCAGCAGTGAAGGGACAGGGGACGAGACCCAGTACTTC. The chain couples TRBV6-1 to TRBJ2-5, with 9 bases that match TRBD1. The CDR3 is 14 residues long. J lost 5 bases, V lost 1 base, and 2 bases had no gene match. The V gene's germline CDR1 is MNHNS and CDR2 SASEGT.